This entry describes one T cell receptor beta chain. This CDR3 comprises 15 residues. The ends lost 1 base at V and 2 bases at J; junction bases unmatched: 1. From germline, CDR1 is SGHVS and CDR2 FQNEAQ. This sample is drawn from a study of blood T cell repertoires in COVID-19. In the study's own analysis: Estimation of nucleated cell counts relied on the amplification of reference gene primers. Profiling relied on immunoSEQ multiplex PCR, and the TCRdb table lists in-frame clones only, not all of them. Clone size and V and J calls were adopted from that table, with D and trimming inferred from the DNA. The repertoire consists of 230,000 or so clones, with 80% to 90% occurring once and the leading ten covering approximately 6.6%.

This sequence originates from a woman in her 50s who had been exposed to COVID-19. Sequenced input: PBMCs or T cells enriched from blood (not recorded which). V and J are TRBV7-8 and TRBJ2-1; 8 bases map to TRBD2. The CDR3 sequence: CASSLEGLAYNEQFF. For the CDR3, the DNA is TGTGCCAGCAGCTTAGAGGGACTAGCCTACAATGAGCAGTTCTTC.